The sequence of this TCR beta chain was determined in a study of early T cells in non-severe SARS-CoV-2 infection. Trimming removed 4 bases from V and 4 bases from J; junction bases left unmatched: 6. This CDR3 region has 15 residues. Germline values: CDR1 SGHDT, CDR2 YYEEEE. TCRdb processed the 5' RACE reads anew with MiXCR; each CDR3 protein has one entry. The table has 60,000 to 85,000 distinct CDR3 sequences, around 15% seen once. This clonotype was detected ten times or more. Sequenced material: whole blood. This chain joins TRBV5-6 and TRBJ2-1; 9 positions match TRBD2. This TCR derives from an adult who was a healthcare worker with PCR-confirmed SARS-CoV-2 infection or an uninfected control (not recorded which). The CDR3 region is CASSVVLAGYNEQFF. DNA of the CDR3: TGTGCCAGCAGCGTGGTGCTAGCGGGGTACAATGAGCAGTTCTTC.